This is a list of T cell receptor beta chains from one sample in a study of sequential checkpoint blockade in melanoma. Data came from immunoSEQ multiplex PCR; TCRdb stores just in-frame clones and leaves some out. This table holds about 21,000 clones, 27% found once. The starting material was tumor tissue (inferred from file names), obtained from a patient given nivolumab and ipilimumab in sequence. The source of these receptors is a human donor with melanoma. Both conserved end residues are part of each CDR3. Fields, in order: CDR3 DNA, CDR3 protein, J gene, clone size, D gene, V gene. The D gene is left open where the match is weak. Some rows have no size entry. The others give once, few or many, or a class for an expanded clone.

cdr3_nt: TGTGCCAGCAGTTTTGGACAGTATCCTTACAATGAGCAGTTCTTC; cdr3_aa: CASSFGQYPYNEQFF; j_call: TRBJ2-1; clone_size: NA; d_call: NA; v_call: TRBV25-1
cdr3_nt: TGTGCCACCAGCAGAGACCGCGTAGGTCAGCCCCAGCATTTT; cdr3_aa: CATSRDRVGQPQHF; j_call: TRBJ1-5; clone_size: few; d_call: NA; v_call: TRBV15
cdr3_nt: TGTGCCTCCCGGGACAGCATGATCACTGAAGCTTTCTTT; cdr3_aa: CASRDSMITEAFF; j_call: TRBJ1-1; clone_size: few; d_call: TRBD1; v_call: TRBV30
cdr3_nt: TGTGCCAGTAGCGAGCGGTCCCACCTCCAAGAGACCCAGTACTTC; cdr3_aa: CASSERSHLQETQYF; j_call: TRBJ2-5; clone_size: NA; d_call: NA; v_call: TRBV19
cdr3_nt: TGTGCCAGCAGCGACTGGACAGGGGACCTGGAAAAACTGTTTTTT; cdr3_aa: CASSDWTGDLEKLFF; j_call: TRBJ1-4; clone_size: many; d_call: TRBD1; v_call: TRBV11-3
cdr3_nt: TGTGCCAGCAGTTTTTGGCCAGCCTACTCCTACGAGCAGTACTTC; cdr3_aa: CASSFWPAYSYEQYF; j_call: TRBJ2-7; clone_size: few; d_call: NA; v_call: TRBV28
cdr3_nt: TGCGCCAGCAGCTTGCGTCCGATGGGGAACACTGAAGCTTTCTTT; cdr3_aa: CASSLRPMGNTEAFF; j_call: TRBJ1-1; clone_size: NA; d_call: NA; v_call: TRBV5-1
cdr3_nt: TGTGCCAGCAGCTCCCGAGGGGGAGTGGAGGGAGAGACCCAGTACTTC; cdr3_aa: CASSSRGGVEGETQYF; j_call: TRBJ2-5; clone_size: few; d_call: NA; v_call: TRBV11-3
cdr3_nt: TGTGCCAGCAGTGAGGCCTACCAGAACACCGGGGAGCTGTTTTTT; cdr3_aa: CASSEAYQNTGELFF; j_call: TRBJ2-2; clone_size: few; d_call: NA; v_call: TRBV6-8
cdr3_nt: TGTGCCAGCAGCTTCCACTATCACCAAGAGACCCAGTACTTC; cdr3_aa: CASSFHYHQETQYF; j_call: TRBJ2-5; clone_size: many; d_call: NA; v_call: TRBV11-3
cdr3_nt: TGTGCCAGCAGTCCCGGGACAGGGGGAAGCGGCTACACCTTC; cdr3_aa: CASSPGTGGSGYTF; j_call: TRBJ1-2; clone_size: few; d_call: TRBD1; v_call: TRBV28
cdr3_nt: TGTGCCAGCAGTGAAAGCCCCAGCGGAGGTACCGGGGAGCTGTTTTTT; cdr3_aa: CASSESPSGGTGELFF; j_call: TRBJ2-2; clone_size: NA; d_call: NA; v_call: TRBV25-1
cdr3_nt: TGTGCCAGCAGTTTTCGAGACAGGGAGAACTATGGCTACACCTTC; cdr3_aa: CASSFRDRENYGYTF; j_call: TRBJ1-2; clone_size: few; d_call: TRBD1; v_call: TRBV28
cdr3_nt: TGTGCCAGCAGTTGGGGGACCTCAAGAGGAGAGACCCAGTACTTC; cdr3_aa: CASSWGTSRGETQYF; j_call: TRBJ2-5; clone_size: few; d_call: NA; v_call: TRBV28
cdr3_nt: TGTGCCAGCAGCGTAGTAGAGGGAATCGGAGCTTTCTTT; cdr3_aa: CASSVVEGIGAFF; j_call: TRBJ1-1; clone_size: many; d_call: NA; v_call: TRBV9
cdr3_nt: TGTGCCAGCAGTTCAGGACTAGCGGAGACCTACGAGCAGTACTTC; cdr3_aa: CASSSGLAETYEQYF; j_call: TRBJ2-7; clone_size: many; d_call: TRBD2; v_call: TRBV6-8
cdr3_nt: TGTGCCAGCAGCTTAGAAGGCCAACTAGCGGGGGATACGCAGTATTTT; cdr3_aa: CASSLEGQLAGDTQYF; j_call: TRBJ2-3; clone_size: NA; d_call: TRBD2; v_call: TRBV11-3
cdr3_nt: TGCGCCAGCAGCCTCACCAAAGGGCACACTGAAGCTTTCTTT; cdr3_aa: CASSLTKGHTEAFF; j_call: TRBJ1-1; clone_size: many; d_call: NA; v_call: TRBV23-1
cdr3_nt: TGTGCCATCAGCTCCCCGCCCGGGGGGGGTAACTCTGGAAACACCATATATTTT; cdr3_aa: CAISSPPGGGNSGNTIYF; j_call: TRBJ1-3; clone_size: many; d_call: NA; v_call: TRBV6-8
cdr3_nt: TGTGCCAGCAGTTTTACGGGACTGTCCTACGAGCAGTACTTC; cdr3_aa: CASSFTGLSYEQYF; j_call: TRBJ2-7; clone_size: NA; d_call: NA; v_call: TRBV28
cdr3_nt: TGTGCCAGCAGCGTACGGACAGGCGGTGATTCACCCCTCCACTTT; cdr3_aa: CASSVRTGGDSPLHF; j_call: TRBJ1-6; clone_size: NA; d_call: TRBD1; v_call: TRBV9
cdr3_nt: TGTGCCAGCAGTACCCAAGGAGGACAGCTCAATGAGCAGTTCTTC; cdr3_aa: CASSTQGGQLNEQFF; j_call: TRBJ2-1; clone_size: few; d_call: NA; v_call: TRBV9
cdr3_nt: TGTGCCAGCATAGGTAGCGGGAGGGCCGGGGAGCAGTACTTC; cdr3_aa: CASIGSGRAGEQYF; j_call: TRBJ2-7; clone_size: NA; d_call: TRBD2; v_call: TRBV28